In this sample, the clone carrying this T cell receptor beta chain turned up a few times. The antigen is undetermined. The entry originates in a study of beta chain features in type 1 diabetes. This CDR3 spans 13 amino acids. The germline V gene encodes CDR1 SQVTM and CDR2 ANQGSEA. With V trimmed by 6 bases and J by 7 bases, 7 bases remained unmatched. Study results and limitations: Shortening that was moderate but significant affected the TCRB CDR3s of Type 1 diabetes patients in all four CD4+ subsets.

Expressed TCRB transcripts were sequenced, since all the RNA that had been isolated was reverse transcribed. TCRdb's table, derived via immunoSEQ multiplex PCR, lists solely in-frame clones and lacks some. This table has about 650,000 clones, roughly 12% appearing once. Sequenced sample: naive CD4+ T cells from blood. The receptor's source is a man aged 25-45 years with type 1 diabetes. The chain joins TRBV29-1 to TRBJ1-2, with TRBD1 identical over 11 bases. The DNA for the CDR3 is TGCAGCGTCGGACAGGGGGCGGGAAGTGGCTACACCTTC. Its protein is CSVGQGAGSGYTF.